This passage covers 20 T cell receptor beta chains from one sample sequenced in a study of blood T cells in healthy people across ages. A J-beta primer mix and a sample-barcoded 5' primer were used in a second PCR of about 6 to 12 cycles. TCRdb reprocessed the 5' RACE reads with MiXCR, giving one entry per CDR3 protein. In the table there are 600,000 to 850,000 distinct CDR3 sequences, around 40% of which are singletons. Sequenced sample: blood. The source of these receptors is a woman in her fifties or sixties in good health.

V usage is TRBV7-9 and J usage is TRBJ2-3; a weak D match, TRBD2 (6 bases). The CDR3 contains 15 residues. V was trimmed by 1 base and J by 6 bases, leaving 14 bases between them. CDR1 and CDR2 from the germline V gene are SEHNR and FQNEAQ (reference sequence). This CDR3 is CASSLVGGNSDTQYF. In DNA, the CDR3 is TGTGCCAGCAGCTTAGTTGGCGGGAACTCCGATACGCAGTATTTT.

This clonotype appeared a few times. The chain couples TRBV19 to TRBJ2-7; D gene uncertain. CDR3 length: 12 residues. Germline V gives CDR1 LNHDA, CDR2 SQIVND (reference sequence). Trimming took off 0 bases at V and 4 bases at J, with 4 bases between the two ends. The CDR3 here is CASSIEGYEQYF. DNA for the CDR3: TGTGCCAGTAGTATAGAAGGGTACGAGCAGTACTTC. Filled out from reference TRBV19 and TRBJ2-7, the complete variable domain reads DGGITQSPKYLFRKEGQNVTLSCEQNLNHDAMYWYRQDPGQGLRLIYYSQIVNDFQKGDIAEGYSVSREKKESFPLTVTSAQKNPTAFYLCASSIEGYEQYFGPGTRLTVT.

The chain employs TRBV5-1 and TRBJ1-4; D uncertain. CDR3 size: 15 residues. Per germline, CDR1 SGHRS and CDR2 YFSETQ. The V end was cut by 0 bases, the J end by 0 bases, with 6 bases between. CDR3 residues: CASSLGIATNEKLFF. The CDR3 nucleotides are TGCGCCAGCAGCTTGGGTATTGCAACTAATGAAAAACTGTTTTTT.

This rearrangement joins TRBV7-8 to TRBJ2-1; no reliable D call. Germline V gene sequence: CDR1 SGHVS, CDR2 FQNEAQ. The V gene lost 3 bases and the J gene lost 2 bases, with 14 bases spanning the gap. CDR3 size: 16 residues. CDR3 DNA sequence: TGTGCCAGCAGCTTTTCTAACCAGCATCCCTACAATGAGCAGTTCTTC. Translating it yields CASSFSNQHPYNEQFF.

V gene TRBV20-1 combines with J gene TRBJ2-3; TRBD1 matches at 9 bases. Germline values: CDR1 DFQATT, CDR2 SNEGSKA (reference sequence). V lost 6 bases and J lost 9; bases outside the gene matches: 4. The CDR3 consists of 11 residues. Here the CDR3 reads CSAPTGGTQYF. CDR3 DNA: TGCAGTGCGCCGACAGGGGGAACGCAGTATTTT.

The V gene is TRBV11-2, the J gene TRBJ2-3; 7 bases map to TRBD2. Germline CDR1 and CDR2: SGHAT and FQNNGV. Losses at the gene ends were 2 bases for V and 9 bases for J; bases not matched to a gene: 11. This CDR3 contains 15 residues. The CDR3 DNA is TGTGCCAGCAGCTTAAGCGGGGTTTTAGCGGAGACGCAGTATTTT. It specifies CASSLSGVLAETQYF.

To note about this clonotype: This clone may be a read error of a much larger clone one base away. This chain links TRBV9 with TRBJ2-5; unclear D gene. TRBJ2-7 matches the DNA end more closely, so the J call is doubtful. This CDR3 spans 14 amino acids. Germline lookup yields CDR1 SGDLS and CDR2 YYNGEE. As DNA, the CDR3 is TGTGCCAGCAGCGTACTAGTGGAAGGCTACGAGCAGTACTTC. It is translated as CASSVLVEGYEQYF.

The V gene is TRBV12-3 or TRBV12-4, the J gene TRBJ2-3; 7 positions agree with TRBD2. The ends lost 1 base at V and 6 bases at J; junction bases unmatched: 16. CDR3 length: 18 amino acids. CDR3 loop: CASSLGAGLTTSGDTQYF. The CDR3 DNA sequence: TGTGCCAGCAGTTTAGGTGCGGGACTAACCACTTCTGGGGATACGCAGTATTTT.

This clonotype was seen a few times. The chain joins TRBV20-1 to TRBJ2-1, with 9 nucleotides matching TRBD2. Germline lookup yields CDR1 DFQATT and CDR2 SNEGSKA (reference sequence). Unmatched junction bases numbered 9, after V lost 5 bases and J lost 4 bases. This CDR3 is 15 amino acids long. The CDR3 protein is CSARTSAYSYNEQFF. The CDR3 DNA sequence: TGCAGTGCTCGGACTAGCGCGTATTCTTACAATGAGCAGTTCTTC.

This clonotype has just one count. A much larger clone differs by one base, so this may be a read error. The V and J genes are TRBV12-3 or TRBV12-4 and TRBJ2-5; 7 nucleotides line up with TRBD2. J gave up 11 bases and V 6 bases, and 15 bases lay outside the gene matches. This CDR3 is 14 amino acids long. DNA of the CDR3: TGTGCCAGCAGAAACTCGGGGGAGGGAAATGAGCAGTACTTC. Its protein is CASRNSGEGNEQYF.

In the case of this clonotype: The junction shows a germline mismatch at one end, possibly a read error. This chain joins TRBV6-5 and TRBJ2-1; D is ambiguous. CDR1 and CDR2 (germline): MNHEY, SVGAGI. The CDR3 is 15 residues long. CDR3 sequence: CASNLKPSSYNERFF. The DNA for the CDR3 is TGTGCCAGCAATTTAAAACCGAGCTCCTACAATGAGCGGTTCTTC.

This clonotype was seen only a few times. This rearrangement joins TRBV20-1 to TRBJ2-1; D is possibly TRBD1 (6 bases). V lost 5 bases and J lost 7, with 12 bases in between. Germline assignment: CDR1 DFQATT and CDR2 SNEGSKA (reference sequence). The CDR3 extends over 12 amino acids. Here the CDR3 reads CSAQGMGNEQFF. DNA of the CDR3: TGCAGTGCTCAGGGGATGGGTAATGAGCAGTTCTTC.

The chain uses TRBV11-2 and TRBJ2-5; 11 nucleotides align to TRBD1. The CDR3 spans 15 residues. CDR1 is SGHAT, CDR2 FQNNGV, per germline. V lost 1 base and J lost 4; bases outside the gene matches: 2. In nucleotides, the CDR3 is TGTGCCAGCAGCTTAGGGGACAGGGGGGCAGAGACCCAGTACTTC. Translating it yields CASSLGDRGAETQYF.

This chain uses TRBV20-1 with TRBJ1-1, with D tentatively TRBD1 (5 bases). The V end lost 0 bases, the J end lost 4 bases, and 12 bases lay between the germline ends. Germline CDR1 and CDR2: DFQATT and SNEGSKA (reference sequence). The length of the CDR3 is 14 residues. CDR3 amino acids: CSARDFRGSTEAFF. CDR3 nucleotide sequence: TGCAGTGCTAGAGACTTCCGGGGGAGCACTGAAGCTTTCTTT.

This chain links TRBV7-3 with TRBJ2-1; 9 bases map to TRBD1. With V trimmed by 6 bases and J by 5 bases, 2 bases remained unmatched. Germline values: CDR1 SGHTA, CDR2 FQGTGA. The CDR3 contains 13 residues. The CDR3 DNA reads as TGTGCCAGCAGTTGGGACAGGGACAATGAGCAGTTCTTC. Its protein product is CASSWDRDNEQFF. Filled out from reference TRBV7-3 and TRBJ2-1, the complete variable domain reads GAGVSQTPSNKVTEKGKYVELRCDPISGHTALYWYRQSLGQGPEFLIYFQGTGAADDSGLPNDRFFAVRPEGSVSTLKIQRTERGDSAVYLCASSWDRDNEQFFGPGTRLTVL.

The rearrangement uses TRBV14 and TRBJ1-1, with D possibly being TRBD1 (6 bases). The CDR3 extends over 14 amino acids. Between the trimmed V and J ends, which lost 0 bases and 11 bases, there was a span of 16 bases. The germline CDR1 and CDR2 sequences are SGHDN and FVKESK. This chain's CDR3 is CASSQDVLPRGAFF. CDR3 DNA: TGTGCCAGCAGCCAAGATGTCCTCCCGAGGGGGGCTTTCTTT.

The chain has TRBV7-9 and TRBJ2-7; TRBD2 matches 9 bases. The CDR3 is 14 amino acids. J was trimmed by 6 bases and V by 1 base; bases with no gene match: 4. Germline CDR1 SEHNR, CDR2 FQNEAQ (reference sequence). In DNA form, the CDR3 reads TGTGCCAGCAGCTTAGGGGGACTAGCTAGCGAGCAGTACTTC. Protein product: CASSLGGLASEQYF.

There are a few counts of this clonotype. The chain employs TRBV2 and TRBJ1-5; the match to TRBD1 covers 8 bases. Unmatched junction bases numbered 8, after V lost 5 bases and J lost 5 bases. Germline lookup yields CDR1 SNHLY and CDR2 FYNNEI. The CDR3 contains 15 residues. This CDR3 is CASSLPDRAHQPQHF. Written as DNA, the CDR3 is TGTGCCAGCAGTCTTCCGGACAGGGCGCATCAGCCCCAGCATTTT.

The chain employs TRBV5-1 and TRBJ2-4; possible D gene TRBD1, 6 bases. The J call may not be correct, given that the DNA end is closer to TRBJ2-7. The germline gives CDR1 SGHRS, CDR2 YFSETQ. The CDR3 has 14 amino acids. In DNA form, the CDR3 reads TGCGCCAGCAGCTTGGACAGGGTTCGCGACGAGCAGTACTTC. As protein: CASSLDRVRDEQYF.

This chain uses TRBV3-1 with TRBJ2-5, with TRBD2 identical over 7 bases. The germline V gene has CDR1 LGHDT and CDR2 YNNKEL (reference sequence). The CDR3 has 15 amino acids. V shed 5 bases and J 2 bases; nucleotides not matched to a gene: 8. CDR3 in DNA: TGTGCCAGCAGCTCTAGCGGAGGTTATCAAGAGACCCAGTACTTC. Translated: CASSSSGGYQETQYF.